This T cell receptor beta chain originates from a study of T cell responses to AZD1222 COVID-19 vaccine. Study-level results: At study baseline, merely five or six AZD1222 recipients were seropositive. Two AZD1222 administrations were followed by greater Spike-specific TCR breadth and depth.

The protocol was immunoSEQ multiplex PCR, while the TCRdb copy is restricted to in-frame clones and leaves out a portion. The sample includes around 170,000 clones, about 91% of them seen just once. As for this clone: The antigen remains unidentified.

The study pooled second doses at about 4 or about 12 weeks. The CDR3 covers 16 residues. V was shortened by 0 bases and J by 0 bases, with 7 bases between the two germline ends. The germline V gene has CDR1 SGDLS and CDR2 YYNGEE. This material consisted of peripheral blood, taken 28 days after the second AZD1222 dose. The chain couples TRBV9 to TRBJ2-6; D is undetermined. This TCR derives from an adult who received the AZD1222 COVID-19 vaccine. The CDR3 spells CASSVEAVSGANVLTF. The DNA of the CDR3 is TGTGCCAGCAGCGTAGAGGCGGTCTCTGGGGCCAACGTCCTGACTTTC.